These 28 T cell receptor beta chains came from one sample sequenced in a study of blood T cell repertoires in COVID-19. Profiled with immunoSEQ multiplex PCR; TCRdb holds only in-frame clones, not every one. The table has about 400,000 clones, around 87% seen once. Sequencing was performed on PBMCs or T cells enriched from blood (not recorded which). These receptors were collected from a man aged 40-49 years in a cohort exposed to, infected with or recovered from COVID-19 (not recorded which).

This clone was counted a few times. The CDR3 sequence: CATSRARLAGATGELFF. For the CDR3, the DNA is TGTGCCACCAGCAGAGCCCGACTAGCGGGGGCTACCGGGGAGCTGTTTTTT. J is TRBJ2-2 and V is TRBV15; 12 nucleotides line up with TRBD2. V lost 1 base, J lost 5 bases, and 5 bases stayed unmatched. Looked up from germline, CDR1 is LNHNV and CDR2 is YYDKDF (reference sequence). This CDR3 has 17 residues.

The rearrangement joins TRBV7-3 to TRBJ2-3; D is perhaps TRBD1 (6 bases). The CDR3 loop spans 14 amino acids. Trimming took 3 bases from V and 2 from J, leaving 9 bases between them. Germline CDR1 and CDR2: SGHTA and FQGTGA. CDR3 amino acids: CASSFGQTTDTQYF. For the CDR3, the DNA is TGTGCCAGCAGCTTCGGACAGACCACAGATACGCAGTATTTT.

The V and J genes are TRBV5-4 and TRBJ2-6; 10 nucleotides line up with TRBD1. The germline V gene encodes CDR1 SGHNT and CDR2 YYREEE (reference sequence). CDR3 size: 16 residues. J lost 4 bases, V lost 3 bases, and 4 bases had no gene match. CDR3 loop: CASSWGTGAGANVLTF. The CDR3 nucleotides are TGTGCCAGCAGCTGGGGGACAGGGGCAGGGGCCAACGTCCTGACTTTC.

The chain uses TRBV28 and TRBJ1-1; 7 bases map to TRBD1. The ends lost 2 bases at V and 3 bases at J; junction bases unmatched: 9. This CDR3 is 16 amino acids long. CDR1 MDHEN and CDR2 SYDVKM come from the germline V gene. The CDR3 nucleotides are TGTGCCAGCAGTTTACTGACATTCAGGGGGTACACTGAAGCTTTCTTT. Encoded protein: CASSLLTFRGYTEAFF.

The chain combines TRBV18 with TRBJ1-5, with unresolved D. The germline V and J ends were trimmed by 6 bases and 2 bases, with 11 bases remaining between them. There are 14 residues in the CDR3. The germline V gene has CDR1 KGHSH and CDR2 LQKENI. CDR3 amino acids: CASSLSGGNQPQHF. CDR3 coding DNA: TGTGCCAGCTCCCTGTCGGGTGGCAATCAGCCCCAGCATTTT.

V is TRBV6-1 and J is TRBJ1-2; 9 bases are shared with TRBD1. Germline CDR1 and CDR2: MNHNS and SASEGT. The CDR3 is 16 amino acids. Trimming at V came to 5 bases and at J to 1 base, leaving 8 bases not matched to a gene. The CDR3 sequence: CASSQGTGKYNYGYTF. In nucleotides, the CDR3 is TGTGCCAGCAGTCAAGGGACAGGGAAATATAACTATGGCTACACCTTC.

V usage is TRBV6-5 and J usage is TRBJ1-2, with D maybe TRBD1 (6 bases). Germline V gene lookup returns CDR1 MNHEY and CDR2 SVGAGI. The CDR3 has 13 amino acids. V lost 8 bases and J 4 bases, leaving 14 bases between the germline ends. The CDR3, as DNA: TGTGCCAGCCAACAGGGTTTCACCTATGGCTACACCTTC. Translating gives CASQQGFTYGYTF.

This chain joins TRBV25-1 and TRBJ2-7, with 13 positions matching TRBD2. V was clipped by 6 bases and J by 5 bases; unmatched bases: 10. The germline V gene has CDR1 MGHDK and CDR2 SYGVNS. The CDR3 has 16 amino acids. The CDR3 bases are TGTGCCAGCAGCCCTATCAGGACTAGCGGGAGCCACGAGCAGTACTTC. It yields the protein CASSPIRTSGSHEQYF.

The V call is TRBV9, the J call TRBJ2-3; 9 positions agree with TRBD1. V was clipped by 4 bases and J by 4 bases; unmatched bases: 7. The germline V gene encodes CDR1 SGDLS and CDR2 YYNGEE. The CDR3 covers 15 residues. In nucleotides, the CDR3 is TGTGCCAGCAGCTCGGACAGGGGCGTGTCAGATACGCAGTATTTT. It is translated as CASSSDRGVSDTQYF.

With respect to this clone: Other DNA sequences in this sample translate to the same CDR3. The chain recombines TRBV3-1 (or the pseudogene TRBV3-2) with TRBJ2-7; TRBD1 matches 9 bases. The ends lost 1 base at V and 0 bases at J; junction bases unmatched: 1. Germline V gene lookup returns CDR1 LGHDT and CDR2 YNNKEL (reference sequence). The CDR3 is 15 residues long. CDR3 coding DNA: TGTGCCAGCAGCCAAGCGGGACAGGGCTCCTACGAGCAGTACTTC. This codes for CASSQAGQGSYEQYF.

The V call is TRBV6-5, the J call TRBJ2-7; 9 nucleotides match TRBD1. This CDR3 spans 15 amino acids. V dropped 4 bases and J dropped 1; count of bases not matched to a gene: 5. Germline V CDR1 and CDR2: MNHEY, SVGAGI. The DNA of the CDR3 is TGTGCCAGCAGTTCCGGGACAGGGATGTCCTACGAGCAGTACTTC. Protein: CASSSGTGMSYEQYF.

The rearrangement joins TRBV27 to TRBJ1-4, with TRBD1 as a possible D gene (6 bases). Germline CDR1 reads MNHEY; CDR2 reads SMNVEV (reference sequence). This CDR3 is 15 amino acids long. The germline V and J ends were trimmed by 5 bases and 8 bases, with 18 bases remaining between them. The CDR3 nucleotides read TGTGCCAGCAGTCCGTCGACAGGCAGGCGGGAAAAACTGTTTTTT. Amino acid sequence: CASSPSTGRREKLFF.

This clone was seen only once. The chain employs TRBV19 and TRBJ2-1; 8 nucleotides align to TRBD1. Germline CDR1 and CDR2: LNHDA and SQIVND (reference sequence). V lost 8 bases, J lost 3 bases, and 6 bases stayed unmatched. This CDR3 region has 14 residues. The CDR3 region is CASSTGEGYNEQFF. The DNA of the CDR3 is TGTGCCAGTTCGACAGGGGAAGGCTACAATGAGCAGTTCTTC.

The CDR3 sequence is CSVKKGLAGNEQFF. In DNA form, the CDR3 reads TGCAGCGTTAAAAAGGGACTAGCGGGAAATGAGCAGTTCTTC. The V gene is TRBV29-1, the J gene TRBJ2-1, with 13 bases that match TRBD2. Trimming removed 5 bases from V and 7 bases from J; junction bases left unmatched: 5. The germline V gene encodes CDR1 SQVTM and CDR2 ANQGSEA. The CDR3 is made up of 14 amino acids.

V and J are TRBV6-5 and TRBJ2-5; 11 positions agree with TRBD1. The CDR3 runs 15 residues. V shed 4 bases and J 4 bases; nucleotides not matched to a gene: 5. In germline, CDR1 is MNHEY, CDR2 SVGAGI. CDR3 residues: CASSSSGTGGETQYF. CDR3 coding DNA: TGTGCCAGCAGTTCATCCGGGACAGGGGGAGAGACCCAGTACTTC.

The V gene is TRBV7-3, the J gene TRBJ2-2; TRBD2 matches 16 bases. CDR3 size: 17 residues. CDR1 is SGHTA and CDR2 is FQGTGA in the germline V gene. The ends lost 5 bases at V and 9 bases at J; junction bases unmatched: 9. The CDR3 sequence: CASSPIGTSGRVRELFF. The CDR3 DNA reads TGTGCCAGCAGCCCAATAGGGACTAGCGGGAGGGTGAGGGAGCTGTTTTTT.

The V and J genes are TRBV4-1 and TRBJ2-2, with 10 positions matching TRBD2. The CDR3 spans 16 residues. V gave up 2 bases and J gave up 1 base; unmatched junction bases: 1. The germline V gene has CDR1 MGHRA and CDR2 YSYEKL. Here the CDR3 DNA reads TGCGCCAGCAGCCAACTAGCGGGAGTGAACACCGGGGAGCTGTTTTTT. Translated, it gives CASSQLAGVNTGELFF.

This chain joins TRBV6-5 and TRBJ2-7, with 9 bases that match TRBD1. Trimming cost V 2 bases and J 7 bases; bases outside gene matches: 3. The germline V gene has CDR1 MNHEY and CDR2 SVGAGI. The CDR3 loop spans 13 amino acids. The CDR3 here is CASSYRDREEQYF. CDR3 in DNA: TGTGCCAGCAGTTACCGGGACAGGGAGGAGCAGTACTTC.

The chain joins TRBV6-1 to TRBJ2-1; D remains unclear. Germline V gene sequence: CDR1 MNHNS, CDR2 SASEGT. The CDR3 contains 13 residues. V lost 2 bases and J 4 bases, leaving 6 bases between the germline ends. The CDR3 sequence is CASSESRYNEQFF. The DNA for the CDR3 is TGTGCCAGCAGTGAATCCAGGTACAATGAGCAGTTCTTC.

This rearrangement joins TRBV27 to TRBJ1-1; tentative D call: TRBD1 (6 bases). CDR3 length equals 15 residues. Germline loops: CDR1 MNHEY, CDR2 SMNVEV (reference sequence). V shed 7 bases and J shed 0 bases, with 15 bases lying between them. CDR3 nucleotides: TGTGCCAGCAAGCGGCAGGACAGCTTGAACACTGAAGCTTTCTTT. Translated: CASKRQDSLNTEAFF.

The rearrangement joins TRBV7-9 to TRBJ2-1; 8 bases line up with TRBD2. Losses at the gene ends were 1 base for V and 6 bases for J; bases not matched to a gene: 5. Germline CDR1 and CDR2: SEHNR and FQNEAQ (reference sequence). This CDR3 comprises 15 residues. The CDR3 DNA sequence: TGTGCCAGCAGCTTAGTCTCTAGCGGGCGCAATGAGCAGTTCTTC. Translating gives CASSLVSSGRNEQFF.

This clone was observed once. Other nucleotide sequences in the sample specify the same CDR3. The chain carries TRBV5-1 and TRBJ1-2; D is uncertain. Germline V gene lookup returns CDR1 SGHRS and CDR2 YFSETQ. The CDR3 is made up of 12 amino acids. The V end was cut by 0 bases, the J end by 8 bases, with 8 bases between. The CDR3 DNA sequence: TGCGCCAGCAGCTTGGACCCCGGGGGCTACACCTTC. Protein sequence: CASSLDPGGYTF.

This clone was observed many times. Other DNA sequences in this specimen translate into the identical CDR3. The chain links TRBV2 to TRBJ1-5; possibly TRBD1 for D (6 bases). V lost 6 bases, J lost 0 bases, and 12 bases lay in between. CDR1 is SNHLY and CDR2 is FYNNEI in the germline V gene. This CDR3 is 15 amino acids long. The CDR3 DNA sequence: TGTGCCAGCAGGGGAGGGACAATTAGCAATCAGCCCCAGCATTTT. Its translation is CASRGGTISNQPQHF.

This clone showed up just a few times. This chain links TRBV11-2 with TRBJ2-1; the match to TRBD2 covers 7 bases. The trim removed 6 bases at V and 5 bases at J, leaving 13 bases unmatched. The CDR3 is made up of 16 amino acids. Germline V gene sequence: CDR1 SGHAT, CDR2 FQNNGV. Here the CDR3 reads CASRPLRTSAHNEQFF. As DNA, the CDR3 is TGTGCCAGCAGACCGTTGAGAACTAGCGCCCACAATGAGCAGTTCTTC.

The chain is built from TRBV5-1 and TRBJ2-7; 8 positions match TRBD2. CDR1 is SGHRS, CDR2 YFSETQ, per germline. Trimming removed 8 bases from V and 3 bases from J; junction bases left unmatched: 13. This CDR3 is built from 15 residues. The CDR3 coding sequence is TGCGCCAGTCAACTTGCAAGTAGCGGGGACTACGAGCAGTACTTC. This gives the protein CASQLASSGDYEQYF.

This chain links TRBV6-1 with TRBJ1-5; D is perhaps TRBD1 (6 bases). The CDR3 consists of 14 residues. CDR1 is MNHNS and CDR2 is SASEGT in the germline V gene. The V end was cut by 2 bases, the J end by 6 bases, with 11 bases between. CDR3 coding DNA: TGTGCCAGCAGTGAATCAGGGGAATTTCAGCCCCAGCATTTT. Encoded protein: CASSESGEFQPQHF.

The chain carries TRBV5-1 and TRBJ1-1; no firm D call. The CDR3 contains 13 residues. CDR1 and CDR2 (germline): SGHRS, YFSETQ. V lost 4 bases and J lost 0, with 7 bases in between. CDR3 region: CASSPIVNTEAFF. CDR3 nucleotides: TGCGCCAGCAGCCCCATAGTGAACACTGAAGCTTTCTTT.

The chain is built from TRBV27 and TRBJ1-6; no clear D. The V gene's germline CDR1 is MNHEY and CDR2 SMNVEV (reference sequence). V was cut by 6 bases and J by 5 bases, with 11 bases left in between. The CDR3 is 14 amino acids. The CDR3 sequence is CASSSIGDNSPLHF. The CDR3 nucleotides are TGTGCCAGCAGCTCAATCGGAGATAATTCACCCCTCCACTTT.